The next 32 T cell receptor beta chains were all read from a single sample in a study of regulatory T cells in long-lasting Graves disease (dated by TCRdb to about 2021). Receptor amplification or capture employed multiplex PCR. Sequenced using an Illumina HiSeq 4000. To build TCR beta libraries, CDR3 regions were amplified by Arm-PCR using iRepertoire HTBI primers. The public reads were run again by TCRdb, first through fastp at Q25 and then through MiXCR, and only productive beta chains were kept. CDR3 protein sequences are deduplicated, and each keeps its most common genes and DNA. The sample table contains about 240,000 distinct CDR3 sequences; only one count was recorded for 20% to 25% of them. The ten top clones hold more than 11% of the sample. Read against the paper, the sample's time point label means: newly diagnosed GD, antithyroid drugs for less than 3 months. RNA was extracted from PBMCs in TRIzol for both TCR sequencing and RNA sequencing.

Here the sequenced sample was peripheral blood mononuclear cells (PBMCs), taken at new diagnosis, from a patient treated with antithyroid drugs. The receptor source for this set is a female donor with Graves disease.

Here the CDR3 DNA reads TGTGCCAGCAGCTCTCGTGGGCAGGGCCCTTTCAGGGAGCTGTTTTTT. Translating it yields CASSSRGQGPFRELFF. This chain uses TRBV7-7 with TRBJ2-2; TRBD1 is a possible D gene (5 bases). The CDR3 is made up of 16 amino acids. Per germline, CDR1 SSHAT and CDR2 FNYEAQ (reference sequence). V was trimmed by 4 bases and J by 9 bases, leaving 21 bases between them.

This sequence joins TRBV19 and TRBJ1-5; D gene unclear. There are 14 residues in the CDR3. Germline V gene lookup returns CDR1 LNHDA and CDR2 SQIVND (reference sequence). The V end was cut by 8 bases, the J end by 0 bases, with 11 bases between. The CDR3 sequence: CASQKANSNQPQHF. The CDR3 bases are TGTGCCAGTCAGAAGGCTAATAGCAATCAGCCCCAGCATTTT.

J is TRBJ2-1 and V is TRBV24-1, with 8 positions matching TRBD1. Germline V gene lookup returns CDR1 KGHDR and CDR2 SFDVKD. The V gene end was trimmed by 2 bases and the J gene end by 12 bases; junction bases not matched to a gene: 17. CDR3 length equals 17 residues. The chain's CDR3 is CATSDSTPQGAGLGQFF. As DNA, the CDR3 is TGTGCCACCAGTGATTCGACACCCCAGGGGGCCGGCCTAGGGCAGTTCTTC.

This chain uses TRBV6-1 with TRBJ2-5, with 8 bases that match TRBD1. After removal of 5 bases from V and 1 base from J, the junction contained 6 bases not matched to a gene. The CDR3 runs to 15 residues. Germline V gene data show CDR1 as MNHNS and CDR2 as SASEGT. The chain's CDR3 is CASSPWTGTQETQYF. CDR3 coding DNA: TGTGCCAGCAGTCCCTGGACAGGGACCCAAGAGACCCAGTACTTC.

This clonotype showed up just once. This chain joins TRBV7-9 and TRBJ2-3; D gene uncertain. V was cut by 5 bases and J by 4 bases, with 10 bases left in between. The CDR3 is 13 residues long. Germline loops: CDR1 SEHNR, CDR2 FQNEAQ (reference sequence). The CDR3 DNA reads TGTGCCAGCAGCCCAGATCTATCAGATACGCAGTATTTT. It codes for CASSPDLSDTQYF. Supplemented by reference TRBV7-9 and TRBJ2-3, the full variable domain reads DTGVSQNPRHKITKRGQNVTFRCDPISEHNRLYWYRQTLGQGPEFLTYFQNEAQLEKSRLLSDRFSAERPKGSFSTLEIQRTEQGDSAMYLCASSPDLSDTQYFGPGTRLTVL.

This clonotype was recorded at least ten times. The chain recombines TRBV5-1 with TRBJ1-4; the D gene is possibly TRBD1 (6 bases). Per the germline V gene, CDR1 is SGHRS and CDR2 is YFSETQ. V lost 1 base, J lost 2 bases, and 12 bases lay in between. The CDR3 consists of 16 residues. CDR3 region: CASSLRVQGTNEKLFF. CDR3 DNA sequence: TGCGCCAGCAGCTTGAGAGTCCAGGGGACTAATGAAAAACTGTTTTTT.

About this clonotype itself: A read error is likely here: a far larger clone is one base away. This chain joins TRBV11-3 and TRBJ2-1; D might be TRBD2 (5 bases). Germline CDR1 reads SGHNT; CDR2 reads YENEEA. V was clipped by 1 base and J by 9 bases, with 13 bases between them. The CDR3 has 14 residues. The CDR3 region has the DNA TGTGCCAGCAGCTTAGGGCTAGAGGGCAGTGAGCAGTTCTTC. It codes for CASSLGLEGSEQFF.

This clonotype was recorded at least ten times. The genes are TRBV20-1 and TRBJ2-3, with 9 bases fitting TRBD2. The germline V gene has CDR1 DFQATT and CDR2 SNEGSKA (reference sequence). CDR3 length equals 14 residues. With V trimmed by 4 bases and J by 4 bases, 6 bases remained unmatched. This CDR3 reads CSATWREGADTQYF. As DNA, the CDR3 is TGCAGTGCTACTTGGCGGGAGGGGGCAGATACGCAGTATTTT.

This clonotype came up many times. The chain couples TRBV6-2 or TRBV6-3 to TRBJ2-1; D is undetermined. This CDR3 has 11 amino acids. Germline V lookup: CDR1 MNHEY, CDR2 SVGEGT. Trimming took 6 bases from V and 12 from J, leaving 12 bases between them. The CDR3 DNA sequence: TGTGCCAGCAGAACACAGTTGAGGCAGTTCTTC. It translates to CASRTQLRQFF.

This clonotype was detected only a few times. Here the CDR3 reads CASSQEGYGYNEQFF. The CDR3 region has the DNA TGCGCCAGCAGCCAAGAAGGGTACGGCTACAATGAGCAGTTCTTC. The V gene is TRBV4-3, the J gene TRBJ2-1; D not resolved. The CDR3 runs 15 residues. In germline, CDR1 is LGHNA, CDR2 YSLEER. V was clipped by 0 bases and J by 3 bases, with 9 bases between them.

This clonotype was found many times. The rearrangement joins TRBV7-3 to TRBJ2-1; D remains ambiguous. V was shortened by 5 bases and J by 5 bases, with 10 bases between the two germline ends. The CDR3 runs to 13 residues. Germline V gene lookup returns CDR1 SGHTA and CDR2 FQGTGA. CDR3 in amino acids: CASSLRLHNEQFF. The DNA for the CDR3 is TGTGCCAGCAGCCTGAGACTCCACAATGAGCAGTTCTTC.

This clonotype turned up a few times. This rearrangement joins TRBV6-1 to TRBJ1-2; D is possibly TRBD1 (5 bases). The CDR3 runs to 13 residues. The germline V gene encodes CDR1 MNHNS and CDR2 SASEGT. Trimming stripped 8 bases from V and 2 bases from J, with 12 bases between. CDR3 sequence reads: CASRLGGNYGYTF. In DNA form, the CDR3 reads TGTGCCAGCCGCTTGGGGGGGAACTATGGCTACACCTTC.

A note on this clonotype: A much bigger clone sits one base away, suggesting this may be a read error. The gene calls are TRBV19 and TRBJ2-7, with D perhaps matching TRBD1 (6 bases). This CDR3 comprises 15 residues. Trimming stripped 3 bases from V and 0 bases from J, with 12 bases between. Germline V lookup: CDR1 LNHDA, CDR2 SQIVND (reference sequence). The CDR3 bases are TGTGCCAGTAGTATGGGGGCAGGTTACTCCTACGAGCAGTACTTC. Its translation is CASSMGAGYSYEQYF.

This clonotype was detected a few times. The V call is TRBV6-1, the J call TRBJ2-2; unclear D gene. The CDR3 is made up of 13 amino acids. The germline V gene encodes CDR1 MNHNS and CDR2 SASEGT. V was clipped by 8 bases and J by 7 bases, with 14 bases between them. The CDR3 sequence is CASPPLPGGELFF. The CDR3 nucleotides are TGTGCCAGCCCCCCTCTTCCCGGCGGGGAGCTGTTTTTT.

This clonotype has just a few counts. The chain uses TRBV24-1 and TRBJ1-2; a weak D match, TRBD1 (5 bases). Trimming took 3 bases from V and 5 from J, leaving 6 bases between them. The CDR3 runs 12 residues. In germline, CDR1 is KGHDR, CDR2 SFDVKD. The CDR3 DNA reads TGTGCCACCAGTGATCCAGGGTATGGCTACACCTTC. Protein product: CATSDPGYGYTF.

This clonotype was recorded at least ten times. The chain links TRBV7-2 to TRBJ2-7; D may be TRBD1 (5 bases). The length of the CDR3 is 13 residues. Trimming left V 8 bases short and J 5 bases short, with 16 bases between. Germline-derived CDR1 and CDR2 are SGHTA and FQGNSA. The CDR3 loop reads CASRFGANDEQYF. The CDR3, as DNA: TGTGCCAGCCGTTTTGGGGCAAACGACGAGCAGTACTTC.

This clonotype was observed many times. CDR3: CASSITTGRQETQYF. The CDR3 DNA reads as TGTGCCAGCAGCATCACGACAGGGAGGCAAGAGACCCAGTACTTC. The chain carries TRBV11-3 and TRBJ2-5, with D possibly matching TRBD1 (7 bases). V was trimmed by 5 bases and J by 2 bases, leaving 15 bases between them. This CDR3 comprises 15 residues. CDR1 is SGHNT, CDR2 YENEEA, per germline.

This clonotype has a count of ten or more. The V gene is TRBV24-1, the J gene TRBJ2-7; 9 bases agree with TRBD1. The CDR3 is 15 residues long. V shed 1 base and J 5 bases; nucleotides not matched to a gene: 5. Germline values: CDR1 KGHDR, CDR2 SFDVKD. CDR3 DNA: TGTGCCACCAGTGATTTTGGGACAGGGATACACGAGCAGTACTTC. This encodes CATSDFGTGIHEQYF.

Worth noting for this clonotype: This may arise from a read error, as a much more abundant clone is one base away. The J gene is TRBJ2-7, the V gene TRBV27; TRBD2 matches at 12 bases. Per germline, CDR1 MNHEY and CDR2 SMNVEV (reference sequence). CDR3 size: 15 residues. The CDR3 loop reads CATLAGGVPYNEQYF. The DNA for the CDR3 is TGTGCTACCCTAGCGGGGGGGGTACCCTACAATGAGCAGTACTTC.

Ten or more counts support this clonotype. CDR3 coding DNA: TGTGCCAGCAGCTTAGGAGGAGGCCGAAACACCATATATTTT. Translation gives CASSLGGGRNTIYF. V and J are TRBV7-2 and TRBJ1-3; no clear D. Germline-derived CDR1 and CDR2 are SGHTA and FQGNSA. With 1 base removed from V and 5 bases from J, the gap between germline ends came to 9 bases. The length of the CDR3 is 14 residues.

With respect to this clonotype: A read error may produce the germline difference seen at one junction end. The V gene is TRBV7-2, the J gene TRBJ2-1; unclear D gene. CDR1 is SGHTA and CDR2 is FQGNSA in the germline V gene. CDR3 length: 12 amino acids. CDR3: CVSSLLGNEQFF. CDR3 in DNA: TGTGTCAGCAGCTTATTAGGGAATGAGCAGTTCTTC.

V is TRBV20-1 and J is TRBJ2-4, with TRBD2 identical over 11 bases. The CDR3 is 13 amino acids. V dropped 5 bases and J dropped 13; count of bases not matched to a gene: 10. CDR1 and CDR2 (germline): DFQATT, SNEGSKA (reference sequence). Here the CDR3 reads CSAETSGDAEQYF. For the CDR3, the DNA is TGCAGTGCTGAGACTAGCGGGGACGCTGAGCAGTACTTC.

This clonotype appeared many times. This chain links TRBV7-6 with TRBJ2-1, with 9 bases lining up with TRBD1. J gave up 10 bases and V 1 base, and 5 bases lay outside the gene matches. Per the germline V gene, CDR1 is SGHVS and CDR2 is FNYEAQ. The CDR3 is made up of 14 amino acids. CDR3 DNA sequence: TGTGCCAGCAGCTTAGTGGGACAGGGATACGAGCAGTTCTTC. This translates into CASSLVGQGYEQFF.

The gene calls are TRBV12-3 or TRBV12-4 and TRBJ1-1, with TRBD1 matching 7 bases. There are 17 residues in the CDR3. After removal of 7 bases from V and 1 base from J, the junction contained 15 bases not matched to a gene. The CDR3 reads CASNSLDRSGQNTEAFF. The CDR3 DNA reads TGTGCCAGCAACTCCCTGGACAGGTCTGGGCAGAACACTGAAGCTTTCTTT.

This clonotype was observed a handful of times. The rearrangement uses TRBV20-1 and TRBJ1-2; 9 positions agree with TRBD1. V lost 6 bases, J lost 7 bases, and 6 bases stayed unmatched. CDR1 is DFQATT, CDR2 SNEGSKA, per germline (reference sequence). CDR3 length equals 12 residues. CDR3 in amino acids: CSAAQGASGYTF. In DNA, the CDR3 is TGCAGTGCGGCACAGGGGGCGTCTGGCTACACCTTC.

There are a few counts of this clonotype. The J gene is TRBJ2-3, the V gene TRBV20-1; 9 bases are a match to TRBD2. V lost 3 bases to trimming and J lost 6 bases; unmatched junction nucleotides: 7. Germline loops: CDR1 DFQATT, CDR2 SNEGSKA (reference sequence). The CDR3 sequence is 14 residues long. The CDR3 region has the DNA TGCAGTGCTAGCGGGAGCGGGAGGTCCGATACGCAGTATTTT. It specifies CSASGSGRSDTQYF.

The genes are TRBV5-1 and TRBJ2-2; possible D gene TRBD1, 6 bases. The CDR3 contains 17 residues. V was cut by 1 base and J by 3 bases, with 16 bases left in between. Germline V gene data show CDR1 as SGHRS and CDR2 as YFSETQ. CDR3 protein: CASSLTGTPLDTGELFF. The DNA for the CDR3 is TGCGCCAGCAGCTTGACAGGGACACCGTTGGACACCGGGGAGCTGTTTTTT.

This clonotype was found many times. This chain joins TRBV18 and TRBJ2-5; 7 bases map to TRBD1. Germline loops: CDR1 KGHSH, CDR2 LQKENI. The CDR3 loop spans 15 amino acids. With 5 bases clipped from V and 4 bases from J, the junction kept 10 bases outside the gene matches. The CDR3 DNA reads as TGTGCCAGCTCAAAAATGGCGGCAGGGGGAGAGACCCAGTACTTC. Translating it yields CASSKMAAGGETQYF.

Comments on this clonotype: It differs at one base from a far larger clone, so likely a read error. This sequence joins TRBV5-5 and TRBJ2-7, with TRBD2 matching over 13 bases. Germline V gives CDR1 SGHKS, CDR2 YYEKEE (reference sequence). The CDR3 sequence is 15 residues long. The junction had 9 bases not matched to a gene; V was cut back by 5 bases and J by 7 bases. CDR3 sequence (DNA): TGTGCCAGCAGTCGGGGACTAGCGGGGCCCGATGAGCAGTACTTC. It codes for CASSRGLAGPDEQYF.

This clonotype turned up a few times. The CDR3: CASSQTYQSAGANVLTF. The CDR3 bases are TGCGCCAGCAGCCAAACCTACCAATCTGCTGGGGCCAACGTCCTGACTTTC. The J gene is TRBJ2-6, the V gene TRBV4-3; D is unresolved. The CDR3 is made up of 17 amino acids. Trimming left V 2 bases short and J 2 bases short, with 13 bases between. Germline V lookup: CDR1 LGHNA, CDR2 YSLEER.

This clonotype was detected ten times or more. The rearrangement links TRBV3-2 to TRBJ1-6. TRBV3-2 has pseudogene status. This CDR3 has 17 residues. In nucleotides, the CDR3 is TGTGCCAGCAGCCAAGATACCGAGAGCTCCTATAATTCACCCCTCCACTTT. This sequence encodes CASSQDTESSYNSPLHF.

The rearrangement links TRBV2 to TRBJ1-6, with no clear D. Trimming left V 3 bases short and J 8 bases short, with 8 bases between. This CDR3 has 13 residues. Per the germline V gene, CDR1 is SNHLY and CDR2 is FYNNEI. The CDR3 is CASSELSDSPLHF. For the CDR3, the DNA is TGTGCCAGCAGTGAGCTCTCCGATTCACCCCTCCACTTT.